Included here is one TCR beta chain sequence, with context. As yet, its antigen is unknown. This specimen comes from a study of regulatory T cells in long-lasting Graves disease. V shed 1 base and J shed 1 base, with 7 bases lying between them. Germline V gene sequence: CDR1 SEHNR, CDR2 FQNEAQ (reference sequence). The CDR3 runs to 15 residues. Documented time point: newly diagnosed GD, antithyroid drugs for less than 3 months. The TCR library used RNA extracted from PBMCs. Whole-study findings and limits: Compared with new cases, persistent Graves' patients showed reduced TCR diversity. There was favoring of TRBV28, TRBJ1-2 and TRBJ2-5 in persistent disease.

Arm-PCR with iRepertoire HTBI primers amplified the CDR3 regions for these TCR beta libraries. MiXCR, run by TCRdb on the multiplex PCR reads, gives a single entry per CDR3 protein. The table includes over 300,000 distinct CDR3 sequences, roughly 15% detected once. V is TRBV7-9 and J is TRBJ2-2; unclear D gene. This sequence originates from a female donor with Graves disease. The source was peripheral blood mononuclear cells (PBMCs), collected at new diagnosis, from a patient treated with antithyroid drugs. CDR3 in DNA: TGTGCCAGCAGCTTAGGCATTATGAACACCGGGGAGCTGTTTTTT. Protein: CASSLGIMNTGELFF.